This T cell receptor beta chain was sequenced during a study of T-cell memory formation after mild COVID-19. MiXCR was run by TCRdb on the 5' RACE reads, yielding one entry per CDR3 protein. The sample includes roughly 600,000 distinct CDR3 sequences, about a sixth of them seen just once. Study results and caveats: The study found balanced CD4/CD8 in clones contracting day 15 to 85 and a CD4+ lean in later expanders.

Germline CDR1 reads SEHNR; CDR2 reads FQNEAQ (reference sequence). V was shortened by 1 base and J by 1 base, with 17 bases between the two germline ends. There are 17 residues in the CDR3. Of note for this clonotype: Its antigen is undetermined.

Sequencing used PBMCs or a T cell subset sorted from them (not recorded which). The sequence derives from an adult woman who had mild COVID-19 (a few samples of this study predate the infection). Cell type and time point are not known. The V gene is TRBV7-9, the J gene TRBJ2-7; no definite D call. The chain's CDR3 is CASSLVNSRDRSYEQYF. The CDR3 coding sequence is TGTGCCAGCAGCTTAGTTAATTCAAGGGATCGGTCCTACGAGCAGTACTTC.